The present TCR beta chain was sequenced within a study of T cells expressing NK-cell markers. General study results and limits: Similarly, these clonotypes led the CD3+CD56-NKG2C+ fraction as well in four donors. Of the CD8+ T cells in more than five donors, about 1.0-7.5% belonged to dominant NKG2C+ clonotypes.

5'RACE template switching built TCR beta cDNA with unique molecular identifiers. Reanalyzing the 5' RACE reads, TCRdb keeps one entry per CDR3 protein, without DNA. This repertoire includes under 500,000 distinct CDR3 sequences. In regard to this clonotype: Antigen unknown.

Germline CDR1 is SGHTA and CDR2 is FQGNSA. The CDR3 contains 13 residues. The material sequenced was blood T cells: a sorted CD56 or NKG2C T cell subset, CD4+ or CD8+ T cells, or bulk PBMC T cells (not recorded which). This sequence was found in a woman between 18 and 69 years old in good health. This chain links TRBV7-2 with TRBJ2-5. The CDR3 loop reads CASTATPQETQYF.